This entry describes one T cell receptor (beta chain). In the original analysis: From reference gene primer amplification, estimates of nucleated cell counts were derived. Sequenced by immunoSEQ multiplex PCR; TCRdb stores in-frame clones only, minus some. V and J calls plus clone size are reproduced from that table; the DNA served to infer D and trimming. The sample records 150,000 or so clones, around 85% being singletons. The sample comes from a study of blood T cell repertoires in COVID-19. Turning to the study itself: The United States, Italy and Spain were the sources of the acute and convalescent COVID-19 samples. From T cells, B-cell-depleted T cells, or PBMCs came the material, which was cDNA or gDNA.

Input material: peripheral blood. The clonotype was recovered from a woman in her fifties or sixties with acute or convalescent COVID-19.

Written as DNA, the CDR3 is TGCGCCAGCAGGACCGGGGGGGCAACTAATGAAAAACTGTTTTTT. Protein sequence: CASRTGGATNEKLFF. The chain joins TRBV5-1 to TRBJ1-4; TRBD1 is a possible D gene (5 bases). Trimming stripped 5 bases from V and 0 bases from J, with 11 bases between. This CDR3 has 15 residues. Germline CDR1 SGHRS, CDR2 YFSETQ.